This T cell receptor beta chain is from a study of PD-L1 blockade in urothelial cancer. CDR1 is MNHNS, CDR2 SASEGT, per germline. The CDR3 spans 14 residues. V trimming: 7 bases; J trimming: 8 bases; junction bases outside the gene matches: 11. Time point indicated: pretreatment peripheral blood. Profiled with immunoSEQ multiplex PCR; TCRdb holds only in-frame clones, not every one. The sample lists roughly 63,000 clones, more than 80% occurring once. The sequence came from a man aged 65 to 85 with urothelial cancer. The chain is built from TRBV6-1 and TRBJ2-1, with 7 bases identical to TRBD2. The specimen was PBMCs, collected around atezolizumab (anti-PD-L1) treatment. The DNA for the CDR3 is TGTGCCAGCAAGGAATCTAGCGGAGTGGATGAGCAGTTCTTC. Encoded protein: CASKESSGVDEQFF.